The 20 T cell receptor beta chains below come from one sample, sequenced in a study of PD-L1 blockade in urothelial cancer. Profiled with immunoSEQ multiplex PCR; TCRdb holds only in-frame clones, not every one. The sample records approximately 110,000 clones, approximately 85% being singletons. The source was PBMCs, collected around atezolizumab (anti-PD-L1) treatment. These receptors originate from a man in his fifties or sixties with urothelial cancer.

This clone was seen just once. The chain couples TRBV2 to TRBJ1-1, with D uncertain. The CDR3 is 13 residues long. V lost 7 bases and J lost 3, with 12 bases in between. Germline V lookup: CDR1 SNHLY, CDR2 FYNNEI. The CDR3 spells CASKSMRDTEAFF. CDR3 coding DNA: TGTGCCAGCAAATCCATGCGGGACACTGAAGCTTTCTTT.

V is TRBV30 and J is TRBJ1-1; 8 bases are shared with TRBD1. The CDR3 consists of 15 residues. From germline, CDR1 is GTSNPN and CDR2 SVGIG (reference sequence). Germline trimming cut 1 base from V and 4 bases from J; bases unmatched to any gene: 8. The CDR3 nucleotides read TGTGCCTGGAGTGCCCGACAGGGGAGGGGCACTGAAGCTTTCTTT. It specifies CAWSARQGRGTEAFF.

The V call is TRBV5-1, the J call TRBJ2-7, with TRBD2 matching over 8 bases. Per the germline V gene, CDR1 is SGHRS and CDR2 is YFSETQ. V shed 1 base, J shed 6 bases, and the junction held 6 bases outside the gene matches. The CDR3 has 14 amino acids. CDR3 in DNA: TGCGCCAGCAGCTTGAAGGGACTAGATTCCGAGCAGTACTTC. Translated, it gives CASSLKGLDSEQYF.

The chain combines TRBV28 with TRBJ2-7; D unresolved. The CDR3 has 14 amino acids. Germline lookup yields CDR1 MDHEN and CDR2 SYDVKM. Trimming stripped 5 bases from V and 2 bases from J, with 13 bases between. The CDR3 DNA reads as TGTGCCAGCAGTCCCCGAAAGCCCGCCTACGAGCAGTACTTC. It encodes CASSPRKPAYEQYF.

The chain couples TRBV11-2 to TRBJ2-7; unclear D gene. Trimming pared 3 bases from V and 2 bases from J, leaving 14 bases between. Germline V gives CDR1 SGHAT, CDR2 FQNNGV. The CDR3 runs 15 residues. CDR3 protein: CASSLSHLRTYEQYF. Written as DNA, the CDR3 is TGTGCCAGCAGCTTGAGTCATCTGCGTACCTACGAGCAGTACTTC.

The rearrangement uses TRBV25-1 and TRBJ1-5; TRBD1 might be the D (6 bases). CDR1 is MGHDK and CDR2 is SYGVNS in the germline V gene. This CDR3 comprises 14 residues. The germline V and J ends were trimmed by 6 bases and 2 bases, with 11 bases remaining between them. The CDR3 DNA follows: TGTGCCAGCAGACAGACAGGACGCAATCAGCCCCAGCATTTT. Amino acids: CASRQTGRNQPQHF.

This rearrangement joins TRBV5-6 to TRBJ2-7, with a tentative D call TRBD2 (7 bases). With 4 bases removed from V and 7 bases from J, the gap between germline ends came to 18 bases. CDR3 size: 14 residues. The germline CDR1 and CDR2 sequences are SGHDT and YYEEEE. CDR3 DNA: TGTGCCAGCAGCCCCGGTGCGGGGGCGGGAGAGCAGTACTTC. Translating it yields CASSPGAGAGEQYF.

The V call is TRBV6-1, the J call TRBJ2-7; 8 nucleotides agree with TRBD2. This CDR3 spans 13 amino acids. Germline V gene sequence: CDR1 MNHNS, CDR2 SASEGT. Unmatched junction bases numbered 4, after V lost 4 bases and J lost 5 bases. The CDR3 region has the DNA TGTGCCAGCAGTGGTAGCGGGAAACACGAGCAGTACTTC. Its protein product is CASSGSGKHEQYF.

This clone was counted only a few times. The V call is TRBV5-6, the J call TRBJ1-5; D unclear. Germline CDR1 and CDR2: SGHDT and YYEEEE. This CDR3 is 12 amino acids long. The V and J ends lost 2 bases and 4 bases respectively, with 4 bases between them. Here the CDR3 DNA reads TGTGCCAGCAGCTTACTAAATCAGCCCCAGCATTTT. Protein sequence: CASSLLNQPQHF.

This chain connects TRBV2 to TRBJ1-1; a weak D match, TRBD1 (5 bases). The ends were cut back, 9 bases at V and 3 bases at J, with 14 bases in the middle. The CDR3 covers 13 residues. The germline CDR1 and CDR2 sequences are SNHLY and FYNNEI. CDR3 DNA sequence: TGTGCCAGGAATCAGGGCAGGGACACTGAAGCTTTCTTT. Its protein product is CARNQGRDTEAFF.

The CDR3 DNA follows: TGTGCCAGCAGCCGCGGGACGGGACTTTACGAGCAGTACTTC. Protein product: CASSRGTGLYEQYF. This chain joins TRBV7-9 and TRBJ2-7, with TRBD2 as a possible D gene (6 bases). The length of the CDR3 is 14 residues. CDR1 and CDR2 (germline): SEHNR, FQNEAQ (reference sequence). V dropped 5 bases and J dropped 4 bases, with 15 bases sitting between them.

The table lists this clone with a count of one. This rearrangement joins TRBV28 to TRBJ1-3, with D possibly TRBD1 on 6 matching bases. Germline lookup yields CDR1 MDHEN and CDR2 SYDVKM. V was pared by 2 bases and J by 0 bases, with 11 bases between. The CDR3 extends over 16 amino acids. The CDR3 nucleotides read TGTGCCAGCAGTTTAGGGGGGGCCCTCTCTGGAAACACCATATATTTT. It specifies CASSLGGALSGNTIYF.

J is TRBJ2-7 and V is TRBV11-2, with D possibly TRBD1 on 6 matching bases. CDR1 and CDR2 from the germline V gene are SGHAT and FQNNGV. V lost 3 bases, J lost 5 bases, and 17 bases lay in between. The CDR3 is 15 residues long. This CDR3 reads CASSLGPTGYDEQYF. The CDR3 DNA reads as TGTGCCAGCAGCTTGGGGCCCACAGGGTACGACGAGCAGTACTTC.

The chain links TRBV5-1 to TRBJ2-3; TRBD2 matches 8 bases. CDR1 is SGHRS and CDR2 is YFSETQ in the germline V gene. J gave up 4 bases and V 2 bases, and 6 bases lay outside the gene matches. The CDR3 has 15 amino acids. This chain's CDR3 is CASSLAAGAADTQYF. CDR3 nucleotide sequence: TGCGCCAGCAGCTTAGCAGCGGGAGCCGCAGATACGCAGTATTTT.

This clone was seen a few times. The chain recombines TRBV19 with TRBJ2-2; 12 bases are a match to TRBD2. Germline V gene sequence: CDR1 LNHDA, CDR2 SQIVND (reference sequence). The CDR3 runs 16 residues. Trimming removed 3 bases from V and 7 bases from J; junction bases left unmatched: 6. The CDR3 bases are TGTGCCAGTAGTATCACCCTAGCGGGAGGGGTCGGGGAGCTGTTTTTT. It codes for CASSITLAGGVGELFF.

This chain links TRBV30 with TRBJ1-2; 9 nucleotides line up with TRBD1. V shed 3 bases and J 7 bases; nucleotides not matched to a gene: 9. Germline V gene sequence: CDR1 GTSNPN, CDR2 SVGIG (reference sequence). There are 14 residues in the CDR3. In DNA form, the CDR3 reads TGTGCCTGGAGCCAGGACAGGGGTTCGGCTGGCTACACCTTC. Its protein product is CAWSQDRGSAGYTF.

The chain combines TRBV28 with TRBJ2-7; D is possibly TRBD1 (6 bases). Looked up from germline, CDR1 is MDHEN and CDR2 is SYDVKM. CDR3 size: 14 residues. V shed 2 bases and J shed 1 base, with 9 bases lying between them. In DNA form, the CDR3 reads TGTGCCAGCAGTTTAAGACAGGAATCCTACGAGCAGTACTTC. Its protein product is CASSLRQESYEQYF.

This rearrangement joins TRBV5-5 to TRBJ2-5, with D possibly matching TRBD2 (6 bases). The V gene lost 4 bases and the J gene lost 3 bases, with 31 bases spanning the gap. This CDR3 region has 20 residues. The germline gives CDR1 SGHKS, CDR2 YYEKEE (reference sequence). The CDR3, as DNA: TGTGCCAGCAGCGCACCTCCAGGGAGCGGGCAAAACCGGTGGAAAGAGACCCAGTACTTC. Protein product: CASSAPPGSGQNRWKETQYF.

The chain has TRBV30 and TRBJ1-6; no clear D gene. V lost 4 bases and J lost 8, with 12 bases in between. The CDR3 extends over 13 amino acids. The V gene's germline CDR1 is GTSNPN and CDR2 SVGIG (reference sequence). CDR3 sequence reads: CAWNQQVHSPLHF. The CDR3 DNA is TGTGCCTGGAATCAACAAGTCCATTCACCCCTCCACTTT.

CDR3 coding DNA: TGTGCCACTGATCGAGGCACAGGGAACTACAATGAGCAGTTCTTC. This encodes CATDRGTGNYNEQFF. This chain connects TRBV15 to TRBJ2-1, with D possibly being TRBD1 (6 bases). Trimming cost V 9 bases and J 3 bases, with 18 bases left between them. The CDR3 spans 15 residues. Germline V gene sequence: CDR1 LNHNV, CDR2 YYDKDF (reference sequence).